This T cell receptor (beta chain) stems from a study of CD8 T cells in ankylosing spondylitis (dated by TCRdb to about 2017). With respect to the entire study: The study set out to find disease-linked TCR variants by profiling T cell receptor beta repertoires in ankylosing spondylitis patients and healthy donors. The full study cohort was made up of over 20 ankylosing spondylitis patients and 108 healthy donors. Peripheral blood samples were taken, and synovial fluid was additionally collected from ankylosing spondylitis patients. The study at large found these results: Blood from ankylosing spondylitis patients appeared to be characterized by a TCR beta motif made up of several highly homologous amino acid variants. Some TCR beta motif variants had previously been reported in synovial fluid and blood of reactive arthritis patients, which suggested common disease-initiation mechanisms. The disease-linked clones were reported to be significantly enriched in matched synovial fluid samples from ankylosing spondylitis patients. The disease-linked clones had a CD8+ phenotype and were found at relatively low frequencies in peripheral blood.

At the junction V is shortened by 3 bases and J by 7 bases; bases outside the gene matches: 9. From the cysteine through the phenylalanine, the CDR3 covers 16 amino acids. Just the 48-base CDR3 DNA is kept, in frame starting at base 1. CDR1 and CDR2 were assigned from the germline V gene as KGHDR and SFDVKD. Turning to this clonotype: Which antigen it targets is not known. No base quality information exists; no much larger clone differs at one position.

The reads were generated on an Illumina HiSeq 2500. TCR beta libraries were prepared by quantitative 5'-RACE with molecular barcodes. The authors' pipeline ran thus. To identify disease-linked TCR variants, a new computational method was used, one built on a probabilistic model of VDJ rearrangement. The public sequencing data were trimmed at Q25 with fastp and processed into clonotypes with MiXCR by TCRdb, which kept only in-frame beta chains. Each CDR3 protein gets just one entry, which takes the most common genes and DNA from the rows behind it. In this record, the V and J calls reflect TCRdb's handling and not the investigators' own analysis. The table for this sample lists 750,000 to 850,000 distinct CDR3 sequences; about 12% of them were counted only once. Jointly, the top ten make up about 0.5% of the sample.

Rearrangement joined TRBV24-1 to TRBJ2-1; 9 central nucleotides agree with TRBD1. Sequencing input: blood, either unsorted or a sorted T cell fraction (not recorded which). The clonotype was recovered from a male donor with ankylosing spondylitis. The DNA sequence reads TGTGCCACCAGTGATCCCCATTACAGGGGGCGGAATGAGCAGTTCTTC. Its translation reads: CATSDPHYRGRNEQFF.